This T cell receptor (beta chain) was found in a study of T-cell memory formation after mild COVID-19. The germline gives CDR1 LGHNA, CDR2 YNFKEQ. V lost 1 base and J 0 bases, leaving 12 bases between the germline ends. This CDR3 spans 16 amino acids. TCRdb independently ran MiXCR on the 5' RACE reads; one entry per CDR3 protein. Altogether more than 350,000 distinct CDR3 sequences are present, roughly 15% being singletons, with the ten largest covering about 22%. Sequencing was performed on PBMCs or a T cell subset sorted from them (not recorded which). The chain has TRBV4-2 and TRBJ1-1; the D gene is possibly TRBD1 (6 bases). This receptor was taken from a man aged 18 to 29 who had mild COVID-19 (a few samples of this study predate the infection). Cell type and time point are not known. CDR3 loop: CASSQVAGAMNTEAFF. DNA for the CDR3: TGTGCCAGCAGCCAAGTGGCGGGGGCGATGAACACTGAAGCTTTCTTT.